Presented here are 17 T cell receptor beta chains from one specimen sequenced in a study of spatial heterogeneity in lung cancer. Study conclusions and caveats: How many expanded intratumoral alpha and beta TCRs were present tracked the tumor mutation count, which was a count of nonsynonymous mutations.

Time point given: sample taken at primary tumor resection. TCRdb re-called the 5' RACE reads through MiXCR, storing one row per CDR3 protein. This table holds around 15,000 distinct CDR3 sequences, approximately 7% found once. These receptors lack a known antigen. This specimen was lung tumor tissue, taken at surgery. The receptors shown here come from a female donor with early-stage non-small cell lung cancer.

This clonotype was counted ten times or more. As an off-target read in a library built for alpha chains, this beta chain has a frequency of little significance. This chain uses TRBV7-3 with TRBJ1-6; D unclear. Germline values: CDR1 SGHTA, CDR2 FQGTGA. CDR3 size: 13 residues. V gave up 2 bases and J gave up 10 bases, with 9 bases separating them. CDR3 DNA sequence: TGTGCCAGCAGCTTATCGAGGAACTCACCCCTCCACTTT. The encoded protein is CASSLSRNSPLHF.

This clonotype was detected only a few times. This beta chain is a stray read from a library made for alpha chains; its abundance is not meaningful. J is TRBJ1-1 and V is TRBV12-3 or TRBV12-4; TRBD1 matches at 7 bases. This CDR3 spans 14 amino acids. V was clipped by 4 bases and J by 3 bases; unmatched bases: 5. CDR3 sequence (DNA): TGTGCCAGCAGTTCACACAGGGGTTACACTGAAGCTTTCTTT. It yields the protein CASSSHRGYTEAFF.

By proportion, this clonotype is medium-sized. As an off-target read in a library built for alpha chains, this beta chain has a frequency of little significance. The CDR3 loop is CASSVGSRNTEAFF. In DNA, the CDR3 is TGTGCCAGCAGTGTCGGTTCGCGGAACACTGAAGCTTTCTTT. The chain uses TRBV2 and TRBJ1-1; D is uncertain. This CDR3 comprises 14 residues. V lost 4 bases, J lost 1 base, and 10 bases lay in between. The V gene's germline CDR1 is SNHLY and CDR2 FYNNEI.

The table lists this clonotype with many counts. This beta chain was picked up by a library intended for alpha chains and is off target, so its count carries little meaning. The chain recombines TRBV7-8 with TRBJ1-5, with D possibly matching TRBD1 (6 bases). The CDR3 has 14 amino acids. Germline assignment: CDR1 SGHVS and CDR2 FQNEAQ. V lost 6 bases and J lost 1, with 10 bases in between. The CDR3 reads CASRGGGSNQPQHF. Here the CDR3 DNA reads TGTGCCAGCAGGGGGGGCGGGAGCAATCAGCCCCAGCATTTT.

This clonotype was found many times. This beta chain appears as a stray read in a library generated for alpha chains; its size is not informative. The CDR3 spells CSVDPSTGERGYGYTF. In nucleotides, the CDR3 is TGCAGCGTTGACCCCTCGACAGGGGAGCGAGGCTATGGCTACACCTTC. V is TRBV29-1 and J is TRBJ1-2; the match to TRBD1 covers 8 bases. The CDR3 has 16 amino acids. Germline V CDR1 and CDR2: SQVTM, ANQGSEA. V trimming: 3 bases; J trimming: 4 bases; junction bases outside the gene matches: 13. The full variable domain, rest sourced from reference TRBV29-1 and TRBJ1-2, is SAVISQKPSRDICQRGTSLTIQCQVDSQVTMMFWYRQQPGQSLTLIATANQGSEATYESGFVIDKFPISRPNLTFSTLTVSNMSPEDSSIYLCSVDPSTGERGYGYTFGSGTRLTVV.

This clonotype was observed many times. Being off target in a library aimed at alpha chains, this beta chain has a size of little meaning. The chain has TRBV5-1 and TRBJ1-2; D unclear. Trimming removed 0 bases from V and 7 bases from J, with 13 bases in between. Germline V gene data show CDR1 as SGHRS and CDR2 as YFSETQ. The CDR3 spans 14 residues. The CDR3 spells CASSLDIELSGYTF. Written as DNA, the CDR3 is TGCGCCAGCAGCTTGGACATTGAGTTAAGTGGCTACACCTTC.

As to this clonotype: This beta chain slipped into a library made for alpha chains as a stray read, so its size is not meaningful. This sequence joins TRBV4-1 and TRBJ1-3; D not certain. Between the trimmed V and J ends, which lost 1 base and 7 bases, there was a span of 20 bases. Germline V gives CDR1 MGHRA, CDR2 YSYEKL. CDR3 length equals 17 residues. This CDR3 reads CASSQGPLGELVNTIYF. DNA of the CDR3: TGCGCCAGCAGCCAAGGACCCCTCGGAGAATTGGTGAACACCATATATTTT.

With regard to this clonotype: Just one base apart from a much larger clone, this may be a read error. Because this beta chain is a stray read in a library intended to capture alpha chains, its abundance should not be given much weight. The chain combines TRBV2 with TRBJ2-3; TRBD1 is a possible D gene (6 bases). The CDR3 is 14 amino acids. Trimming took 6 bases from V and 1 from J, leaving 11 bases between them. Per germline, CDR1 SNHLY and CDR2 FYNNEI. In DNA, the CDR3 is TGTGCCAGCAGCTCCAGGACAGGCACAGATACGCAGTATTTT. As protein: CASSSRTGTDTQYF.

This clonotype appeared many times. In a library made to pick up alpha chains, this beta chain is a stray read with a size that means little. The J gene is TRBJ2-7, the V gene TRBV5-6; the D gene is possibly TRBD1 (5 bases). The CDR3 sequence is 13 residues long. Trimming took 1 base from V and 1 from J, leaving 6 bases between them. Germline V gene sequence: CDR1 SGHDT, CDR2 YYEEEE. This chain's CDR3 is CASSLQGSYEQYF. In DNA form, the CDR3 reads TGTGCCAGCAGCTTGCAGGGATCCTACGAGCAGTACTTC.

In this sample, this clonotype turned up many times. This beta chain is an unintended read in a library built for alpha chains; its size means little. The CDR3, as DNA: TGCGCCAGCAGCCAAGCTAAACGACAGGGGAACACTGAAGCTTTCTTT. Protein: CASSQAKRQGNTEAFF. The chain links TRBV4-1 to TRBJ1-1; 7 bases fit TRBD1. Germline trimming cut 1 base from V and 1 base from J; bases unmatched to any gene: 6. Germline V gene data show CDR1 as MGHRA and CDR2 as YSYEKL. This CDR3 region has 16 residues.

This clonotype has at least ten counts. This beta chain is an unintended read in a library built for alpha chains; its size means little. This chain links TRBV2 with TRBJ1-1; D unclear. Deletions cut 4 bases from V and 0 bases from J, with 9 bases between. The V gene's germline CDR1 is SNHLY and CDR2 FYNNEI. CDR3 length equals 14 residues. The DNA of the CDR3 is TGTGCCAGCAGTGCCGGCAGCCTGAACACTGAAGCTTTCTTT. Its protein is CASSAGSLNTEAFF.

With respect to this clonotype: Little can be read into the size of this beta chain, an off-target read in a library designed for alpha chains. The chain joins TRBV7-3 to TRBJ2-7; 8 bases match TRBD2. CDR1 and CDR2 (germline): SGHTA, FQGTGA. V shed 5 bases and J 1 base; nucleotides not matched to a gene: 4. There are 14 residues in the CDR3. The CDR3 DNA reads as TGTGCCAGCAGCCCTAGCGGGCCTTCCTACGAGCAGTACTTC. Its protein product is CASSPSGPSYEQYF.

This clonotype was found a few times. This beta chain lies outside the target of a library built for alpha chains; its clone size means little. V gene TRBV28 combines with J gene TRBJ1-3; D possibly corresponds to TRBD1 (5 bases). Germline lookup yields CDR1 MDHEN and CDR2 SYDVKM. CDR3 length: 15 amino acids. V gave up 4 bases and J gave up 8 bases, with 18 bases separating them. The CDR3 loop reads CASSWDRTSGDTIYF. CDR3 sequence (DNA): TGTGCCAGCAGTTGGGACCGGACCTCTGGGGACACCATATATTTT.

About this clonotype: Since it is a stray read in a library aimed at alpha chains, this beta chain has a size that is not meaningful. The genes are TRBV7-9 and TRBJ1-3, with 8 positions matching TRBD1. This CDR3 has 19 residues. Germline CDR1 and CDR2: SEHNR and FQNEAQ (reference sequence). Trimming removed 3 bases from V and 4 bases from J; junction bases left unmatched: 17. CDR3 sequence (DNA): TGTGCCAGCAGCTTTTCGACAGGGGAGTCCCCGTTCCGAGGAAACACCATATATTTT. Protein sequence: CASSFSTGESPFRGNTIYF.

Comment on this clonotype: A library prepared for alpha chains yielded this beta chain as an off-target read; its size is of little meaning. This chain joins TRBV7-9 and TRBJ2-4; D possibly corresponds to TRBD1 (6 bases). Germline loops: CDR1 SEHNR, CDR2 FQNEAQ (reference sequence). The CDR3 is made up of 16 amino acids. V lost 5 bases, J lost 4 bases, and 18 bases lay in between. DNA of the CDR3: TGTGCCAGCAGCAGAACCGGGGCCGGACAGAAAAACATTCAGTACTTC. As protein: CASSRTGAGQKNIQYF. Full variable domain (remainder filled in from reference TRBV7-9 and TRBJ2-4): DTGVSQNPRHKITKRGQNVTFRCDPISEHNRLYWYRQTLGQGPEFLTYFQNEAQLEKSRLLSDRFSAERPKGSFSTLEIQRTEQGDSAMYLCASSRTGAGQKNIQYFGAGTRLSVL.

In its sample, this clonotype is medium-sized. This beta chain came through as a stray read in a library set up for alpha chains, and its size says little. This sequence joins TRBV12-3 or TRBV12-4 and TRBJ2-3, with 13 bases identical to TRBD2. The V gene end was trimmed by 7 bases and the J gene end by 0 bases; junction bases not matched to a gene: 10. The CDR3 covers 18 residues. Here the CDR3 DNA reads TGTGCCAGCACCCGGACTAGCGGGGGCACGATAAGCACAGATACGCAGTATTTT. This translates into CASTRTSGGTISTDTQYF.

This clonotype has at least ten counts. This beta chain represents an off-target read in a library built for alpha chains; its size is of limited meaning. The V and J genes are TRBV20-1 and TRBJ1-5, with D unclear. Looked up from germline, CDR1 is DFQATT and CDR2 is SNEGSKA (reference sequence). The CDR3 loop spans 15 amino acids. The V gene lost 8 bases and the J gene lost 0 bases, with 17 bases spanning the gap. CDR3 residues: CSTPLGASSNQPQHF. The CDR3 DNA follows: TGCAGTACCCCCCTGGGAGCTTCTAGCAATCAGCCCCAGCATTTT.